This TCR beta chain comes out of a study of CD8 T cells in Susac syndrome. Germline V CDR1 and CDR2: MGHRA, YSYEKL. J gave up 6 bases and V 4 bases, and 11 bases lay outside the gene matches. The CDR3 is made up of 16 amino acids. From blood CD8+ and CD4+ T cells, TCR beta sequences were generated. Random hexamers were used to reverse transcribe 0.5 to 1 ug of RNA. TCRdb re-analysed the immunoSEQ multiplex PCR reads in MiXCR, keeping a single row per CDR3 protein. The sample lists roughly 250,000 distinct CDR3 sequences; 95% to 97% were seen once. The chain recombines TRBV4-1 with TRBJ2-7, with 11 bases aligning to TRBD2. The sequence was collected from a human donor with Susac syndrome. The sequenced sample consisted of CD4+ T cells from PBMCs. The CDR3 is CASSPGVLAGVREQYF. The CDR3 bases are TGCGCCAGCAGCCCGGGGGTACTAGCGGGAGTGCGCGAGCAGTACTTC.